This TCR beta chain was captured in a study of control samples from healthy donors and cancer patients. Profiling relied on immunoSEQ multiplex PCR, and the TCRdb table lists in-frame clones only, not all of them. This sample carries tens of thousands of clones, 95% to 97% of them seen once, and the ten largest clones take around 2%. The germline V gene has CDR1 SNHLY and CDR2 FYNNEI. Trimming took off 3 bases at V and 2 bases at J, with 21 bases between the two ends. The CDR3 is 18 residues long. The gene calls are TRBV2 and TRBJ2-3; either TRBD1 or TRBD2 may supply D (5 bases each). The sample was blood. The TCR originated in a woman aged 25 to 45 in good health. The CDR3 coding sequence is TGTGCCAGCAGTGATCGTCCCGGGACGAATATTAACACAGATACGCAGTATTTT. Residues: CASSDRPGTNINTDTQYF.